The 2 T cell receptor beta chains given below trace back to one sample, sequenced in a study of blood T cell repertoires in COVID-19. Here immunoSEQ multiplex PCR was the method, and the copy in TCRdb shows in-frame clones only, minus some. This repertoire shows approximately 260,000 clones, around 90% found once; its top ten account for approximately 2.3%. Sequencing input: peripheral blood. Receptors originate from a woman aged 55-70 years with COVID-19, enrolled during active disease.

The chain recombines TRBV5-8 with TRBJ2-6, with D possibly being TRBD2 (5 bases). Germline-derived CDR1 and CDR2 are SGHTS and YDEGEE. The CDR3 totals 15 residues. With 1 base removed from V and 4 bases from J, the gap between germline ends came to 9 bases. The CDR3 here is CASSLRLAGANVLTF. The CDR3 DNA is TGTGCCAGCAGCTTGAGGCTAGCCGGGGCCAACGTCCTGACTTTC. The whole variable domain, remainder taken from reference TRBV5-8 and TRBJ2-6, is EAGVTQSPTHLIKTRGQQATLRCSPISGHTSVYWYQQALGLGLQFLLWYDEGEERNRGNFPPRFSGRQFPNYSSELNVNALELEDSALYLCASSLRLAGANVLTFGAGSRLTVL.

The chain has TRBV4-2 and TRBJ2-5, with D tentatively TRBD1 (6 bases). V lost 6 bases and J lost 4, with 12 bases in between. This CDR3 region has 13 residues. Germline lookup yields CDR1 LGHNA and CDR2 YNFKEQ. CDR3 region: CASRVTGSETQYF. Here the CDR3 DNA reads TGTGCCAGCAGGGTTACAGGGTCAGAGACCCAGTACTTC.